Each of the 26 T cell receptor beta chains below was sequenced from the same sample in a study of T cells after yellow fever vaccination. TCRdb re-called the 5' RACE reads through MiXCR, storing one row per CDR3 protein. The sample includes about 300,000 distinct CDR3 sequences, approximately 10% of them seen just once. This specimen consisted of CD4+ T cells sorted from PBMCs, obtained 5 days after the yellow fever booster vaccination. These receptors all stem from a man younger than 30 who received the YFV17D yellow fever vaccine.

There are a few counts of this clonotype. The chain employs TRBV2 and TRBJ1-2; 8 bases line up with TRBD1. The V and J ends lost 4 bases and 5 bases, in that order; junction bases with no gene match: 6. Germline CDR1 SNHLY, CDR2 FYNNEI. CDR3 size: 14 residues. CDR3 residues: CASSVDRGRYGYTF. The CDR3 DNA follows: TGTGCCAGCAGTGTCGACAGGGGCCGGTATGGCTACACCTTC.

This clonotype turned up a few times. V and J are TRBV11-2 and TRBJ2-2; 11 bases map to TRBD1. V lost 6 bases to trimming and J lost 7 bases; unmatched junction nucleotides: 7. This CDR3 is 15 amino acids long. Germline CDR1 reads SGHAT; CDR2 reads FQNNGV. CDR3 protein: CASSPDRGRFGELFF. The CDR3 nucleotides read TGTGCCAGCAGTCCGGACAGGGGGCGTTTCGGGGAGCTGTTTTTT.

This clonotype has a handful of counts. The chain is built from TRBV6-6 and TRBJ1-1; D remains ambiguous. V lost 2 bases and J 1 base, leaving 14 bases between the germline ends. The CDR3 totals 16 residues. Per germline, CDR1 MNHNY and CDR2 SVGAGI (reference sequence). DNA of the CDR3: TGTGCCAGCAGTTACCGTATACCCCTTACGAACACTGAAGCTTTCTTT. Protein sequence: CASSYRIPLTNTEAFF.

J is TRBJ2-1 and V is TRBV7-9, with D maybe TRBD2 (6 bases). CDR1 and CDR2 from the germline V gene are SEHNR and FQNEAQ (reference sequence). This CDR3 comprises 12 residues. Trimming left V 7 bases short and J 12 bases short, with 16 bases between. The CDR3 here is CASTLGGILQFF. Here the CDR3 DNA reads TGTGCCAGCACCCTAGGCGGGATCTTGCAGTTCTTC.

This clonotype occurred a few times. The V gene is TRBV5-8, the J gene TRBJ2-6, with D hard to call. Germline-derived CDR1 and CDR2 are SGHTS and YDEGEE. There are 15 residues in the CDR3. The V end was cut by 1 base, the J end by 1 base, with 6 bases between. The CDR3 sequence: CASSLYQSGANVLTF. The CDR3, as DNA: TGTGCCAGCAGCTTGTATCAGTCTGGGGCCAACGTCCTGACTTTC.

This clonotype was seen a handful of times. CDR3 nucleotide sequence: TGTGCCAGCGCCGGGACAGCGGTGCCTGAAGCTTTCTTT. As protein: CASAGTAVPEAFF. The rearrangement links TRBV2 to TRBJ1-1; 7 nucleotides agree with TRBD1. The CDR3 is 13 residues long. V shed 8 bases, J shed 6 bases, and the junction held 9 bases outside the gene matches. Germline V lookup: CDR1 SNHLY, CDR2 FYNNEI.

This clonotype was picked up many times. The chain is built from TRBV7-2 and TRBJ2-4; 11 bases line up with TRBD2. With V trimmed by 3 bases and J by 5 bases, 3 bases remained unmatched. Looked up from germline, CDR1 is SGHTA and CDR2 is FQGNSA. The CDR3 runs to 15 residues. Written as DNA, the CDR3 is TGTGCCAGCAGCTTTAGCGGGGGGGCCCAAAACATTCAGTACTTC. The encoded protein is CASSFSGGAQNIQYF.

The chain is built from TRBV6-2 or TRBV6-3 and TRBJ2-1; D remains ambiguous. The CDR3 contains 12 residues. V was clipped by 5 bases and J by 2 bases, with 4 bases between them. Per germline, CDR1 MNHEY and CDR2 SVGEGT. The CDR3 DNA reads TGTGCCAGCAGTAAGGCCTACAATGAGCAGTTCTTC. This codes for CASSKAYNEQFF.

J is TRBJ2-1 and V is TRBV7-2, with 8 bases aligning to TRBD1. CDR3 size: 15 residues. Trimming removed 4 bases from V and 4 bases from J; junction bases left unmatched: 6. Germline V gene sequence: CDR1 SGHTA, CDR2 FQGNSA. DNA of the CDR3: TGTGCCAGCAGCTCCACAGGGGGATTTTACAATGAGCAGTTCTTC. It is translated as CASSSTGGFYNEQFF.

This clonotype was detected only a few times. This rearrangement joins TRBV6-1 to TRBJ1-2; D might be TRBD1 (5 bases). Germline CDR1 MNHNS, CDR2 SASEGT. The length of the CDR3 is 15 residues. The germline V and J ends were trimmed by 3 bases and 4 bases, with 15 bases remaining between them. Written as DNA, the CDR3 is TGTGCCAGCAGTGAGATATTGGGACGGATCTATGGCTACACCTTC. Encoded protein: CASSEILGRIYGYTF.

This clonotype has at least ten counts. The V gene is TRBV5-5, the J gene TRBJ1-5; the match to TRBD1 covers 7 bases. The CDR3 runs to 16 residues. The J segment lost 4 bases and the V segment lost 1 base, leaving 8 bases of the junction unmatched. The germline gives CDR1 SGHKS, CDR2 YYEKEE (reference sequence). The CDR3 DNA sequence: TGTGCCAGCAGCTTGAGGGGGCGCGGGGTGAATCAGCCCCAGCATTTT. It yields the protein CASSLRGRGVNQPQHF.

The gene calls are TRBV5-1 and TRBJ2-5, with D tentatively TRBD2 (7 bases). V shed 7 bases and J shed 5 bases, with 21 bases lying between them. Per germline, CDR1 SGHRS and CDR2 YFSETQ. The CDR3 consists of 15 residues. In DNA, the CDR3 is TGCGCCAGCGGACTCTTCGGGGGGCCGGGGGAGACCCAGTACTTC. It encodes CASGLFGGPGETQYF.

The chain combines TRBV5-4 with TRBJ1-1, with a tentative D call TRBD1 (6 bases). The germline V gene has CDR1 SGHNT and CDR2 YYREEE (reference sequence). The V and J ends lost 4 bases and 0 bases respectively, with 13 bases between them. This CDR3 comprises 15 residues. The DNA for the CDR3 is TGTGCCAGCAGCCCAAACAGGGTCATGAACACTGAAGCTTTCTTT. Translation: CASSPNRVMNTEAFF.

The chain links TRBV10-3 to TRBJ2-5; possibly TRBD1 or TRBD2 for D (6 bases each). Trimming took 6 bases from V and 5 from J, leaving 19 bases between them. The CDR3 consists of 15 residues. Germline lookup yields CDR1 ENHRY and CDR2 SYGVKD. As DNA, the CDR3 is TGTGCCATCAGACCACAGGGAAACCGGGAGGAGACCCAGTACTTC. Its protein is CAIRPQGNREETQYF.

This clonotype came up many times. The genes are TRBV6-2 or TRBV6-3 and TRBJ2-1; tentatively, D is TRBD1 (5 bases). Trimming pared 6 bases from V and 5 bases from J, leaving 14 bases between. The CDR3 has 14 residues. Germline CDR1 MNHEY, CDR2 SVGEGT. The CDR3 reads CASSPSGHNNEQFF. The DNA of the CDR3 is TGTGCCAGCAGCCCTTCCGGACACAACAATGAGCAGTTCTTC.

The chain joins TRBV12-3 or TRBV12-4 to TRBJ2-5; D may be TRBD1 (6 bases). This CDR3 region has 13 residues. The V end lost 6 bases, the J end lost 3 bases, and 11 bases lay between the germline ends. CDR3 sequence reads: CASSRTGKETQYF. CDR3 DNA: TGTGCCAGCAGCCGAACAGGGAAAGAGACCCAGTACTTC.

CDR3 amino acids: CASSLAYGTGGEQFF. The DNA for the CDR3 is TGTGCCAGCAGCTTAGCGTACGGGACAGGGGGGGAGCAGTTCTTC. This chain connects TRBV7-9 to TRBJ2-1, with 11 bases matching TRBD1. J gave up 10 bases and V 0 bases, and 5 bases lay outside the gene matches. This CDR3 is 15 amino acids long. Germline CDR1 reads SEHNR; CDR2 reads FQNEAQ (reference sequence).

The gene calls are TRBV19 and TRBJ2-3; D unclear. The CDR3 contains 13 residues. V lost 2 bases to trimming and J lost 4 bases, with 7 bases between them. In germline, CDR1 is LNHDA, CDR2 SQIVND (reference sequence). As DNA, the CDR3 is TGTGCCAGTAGTATAAGTTCGGCAGATACGCAGTATTTT. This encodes CASSISSADTQYF.

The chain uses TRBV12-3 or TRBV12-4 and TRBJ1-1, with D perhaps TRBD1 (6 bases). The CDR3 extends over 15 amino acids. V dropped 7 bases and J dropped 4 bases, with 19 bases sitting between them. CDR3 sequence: CASIEGQGLSTEAFF. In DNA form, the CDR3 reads TGTGCCAGCATCGAGGGGCAGGGGCTCAGCACTGAAGCTTTCTTT.

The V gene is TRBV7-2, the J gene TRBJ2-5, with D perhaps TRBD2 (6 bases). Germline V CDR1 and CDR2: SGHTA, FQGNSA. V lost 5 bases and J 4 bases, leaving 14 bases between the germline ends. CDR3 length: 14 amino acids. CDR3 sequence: CASSARLGPETQYF. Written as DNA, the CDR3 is TGTGCCAGCAGCGCCAGACTAGGCCCAGAGACCCAGTACTTC. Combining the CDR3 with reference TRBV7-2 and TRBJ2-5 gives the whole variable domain GAGVSQSPSNKVTEKGKDVELRCDPISGHTALYWYRQSLGQGLEFLIYFQGNSAPDKSGLPSDRFSAERTGGSVSTLTIQRTQQEDSAVYLCASSARLGPETQYFGPGTRLLVL.

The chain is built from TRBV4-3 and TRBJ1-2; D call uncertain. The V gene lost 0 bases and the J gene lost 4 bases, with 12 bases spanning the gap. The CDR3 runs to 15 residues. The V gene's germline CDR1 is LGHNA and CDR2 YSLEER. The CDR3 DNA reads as TGCGCCAGCAGCCAAGATTTAGTACGGCTCTATGGCTACACCTTC. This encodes CASSQDLVRLYGYTF.

The CDR3 reads CASSRWTSGAGDTQYF. CDR3 sequence (DNA): TGCGCCAGCAGCCGATGGACTAGCGGGGCCGGAGATACGCAGTATTTT. The rearrangement links TRBV5-1 to TRBJ2-3, with 12 bases matching TRBD2. The CDR3 spans 16 residues. With 4 bases clipped from V and 5 bases from J, the junction kept 8 bases outside the gene matches. Germline V CDR1 and CDR2: SGHRS, YFSETQ.

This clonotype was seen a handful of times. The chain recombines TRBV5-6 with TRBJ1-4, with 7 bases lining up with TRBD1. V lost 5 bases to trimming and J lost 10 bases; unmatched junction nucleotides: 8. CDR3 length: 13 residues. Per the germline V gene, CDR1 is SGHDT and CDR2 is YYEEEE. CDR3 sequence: CASSSTGVRKLFF. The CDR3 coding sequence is TGTGCCAGCAGTTCTACAGGGGTTCGAAAACTGTTTTTT.

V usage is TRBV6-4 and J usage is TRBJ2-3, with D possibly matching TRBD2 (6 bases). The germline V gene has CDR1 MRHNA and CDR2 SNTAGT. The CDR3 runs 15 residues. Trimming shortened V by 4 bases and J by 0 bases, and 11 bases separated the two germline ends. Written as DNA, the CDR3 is TGTGCCAGCAGTGTGGCGGGGAGAAGCACAGATACGCAGTATTTT. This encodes CASSVAGRSTDTQYF.

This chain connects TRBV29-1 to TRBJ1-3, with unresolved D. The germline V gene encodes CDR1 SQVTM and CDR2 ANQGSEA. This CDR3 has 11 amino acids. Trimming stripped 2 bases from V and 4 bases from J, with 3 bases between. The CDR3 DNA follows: TGCAGCGTTGAACGGGGAAACACCATATATTTT. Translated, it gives CSVERGNTIYF.

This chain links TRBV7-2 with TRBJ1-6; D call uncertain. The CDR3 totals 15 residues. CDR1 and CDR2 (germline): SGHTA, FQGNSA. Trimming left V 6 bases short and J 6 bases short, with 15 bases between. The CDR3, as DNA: TGTGCCAGCAGTATGCTAGGAACAGCTAATTCACCCCTCCACTTT. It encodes CASSMLGTANSPLHF.